The text below deals with one T cell receptor (beta chain). Antigen specificity is unknown. This record belongs to a study of T cells in localized non-small cell lung cancer. Study-level results: There was higher T cell clonality in uninvolved adjacent lung than in tumor, and it was highest there. Heterogeneity remains possible, as sequencing covered one tumor region only. Median detection of top 100 tumor clones in adjacent lung was 57 clones.

V was cut by 5 bases and J by 0 bases, with 5 bases left in between. From germline, CDR1 is KGHSH and CDR2 LQKENI. The CDR3 is made up of 13 amino acids. Data came from immunoSEQ multiplex PCR; TCRdb stores just in-frame clones and leaves some out. The sample has more than 30,000 clones, around four fifths seen once; the top ten hold roughly 35%. The clonotype comes from a male donor older than 55 with stage II squamous cell lung carcinoma. The V gene is TRBV18, the J gene TRBJ1-5; no clear D gene. Sequences were derived from peripheral blood, sampled before any cancer treatment. The CDR3 spells CASSEGSNQPQHF. The CDR3 nucleotides are TGTGCCAGCTCAGAGGGTAGCAATCAGCCCCAGCATTTT.